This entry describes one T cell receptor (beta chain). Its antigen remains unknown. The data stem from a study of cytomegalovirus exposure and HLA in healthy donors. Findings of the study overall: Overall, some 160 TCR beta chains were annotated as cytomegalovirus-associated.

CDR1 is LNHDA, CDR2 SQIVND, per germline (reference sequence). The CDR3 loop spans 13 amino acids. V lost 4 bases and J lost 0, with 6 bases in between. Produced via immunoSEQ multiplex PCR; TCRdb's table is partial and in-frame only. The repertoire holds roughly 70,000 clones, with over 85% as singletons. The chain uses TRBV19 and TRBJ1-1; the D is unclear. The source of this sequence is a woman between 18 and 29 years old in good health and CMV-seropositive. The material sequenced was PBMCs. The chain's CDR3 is CASSTSMNTEAFF. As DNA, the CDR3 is TGTGCCAGTAGTACAAGCATGAACACTGAAGCTTTCTTT.